A single sample gave rise to the 11 T cell receptor beta chains below, sequenced in a study of T cell responses to AZD1222 COVID-19 vaccine. The assay was immunoSEQ multiplex PCR, and TCRdb's table has in-frame clones only and misses some. The sample yields around 84,000 clones, 88% seen once. Source: peripheral blood, taken on day 0 of MenACWY control vaccination. All receptors come from an adult in good health.

The chain has TRBV5-5 and TRBJ1-1, with 7 bases lining up with TRBD1. CDR1 is SGHKS, CDR2 YYEKEE, per germline (reference sequence). The CDR3 has 12 amino acids. V shed 4 bases, J shed 10 bases, and the junction held 7 bases outside the gene matches. CDR3 loop: CASSADRMGAFF. CDR3 bases: TGTGCCAGCAGCGCGGACAGGATGGGAGCTTTCTTT.

The V gene is TRBV6-5, the J gene TRBJ1-2, with D unresolved. There are 14 residues in the CDR3. V lost 7 bases to trimming and J lost 4 bases, with 16 bases between them. Germline V gives CDR1 MNHEY, CDR2 SVGAGI. Here the CDR3 DNA reads TGTGCCAGCAAACCGCCGGGCAGAATCTATGGCTACACCTTC. It codes for CASKPPGRIYGYTF.

This clone was counted once. V usage is TRBV15 and J usage is TRBJ1-2, with D uncertain. Germline CDR1 is LNHNV and CDR2 is YYDKDF (reference sequence). V was clipped by 0 bases and J by 2 bases, with 7 bases between them. The CDR3 is made up of 14 amino acids. This chain's CDR3 is CATSRDMANYGYTF. In DNA form, the CDR3 reads TGTGCCACCAGCAGAGATATGGCAAACTATGGCTACACCTTC.

This clone showed up just a few times. This chain joins TRBV4-2 and TRBJ1-2, with a possible D match to TRBD1 (5 bases). This CDR3 contains 15 residues. CDR1 and CDR2 (germline): LGHNA, YNFKEQ. V lost 0 bases and J lost 4, with 12 bases in between. The CDR3 region is CASSQDPTGTYGYTF. CDR3 nucleotides: TGTGCCAGCAGCCAAGACCCGACGGGGACCTATGGCTACACCTTC.

The CDR3 DNA reads TGTGCCAGCAGTTACAACCCAACAGCTAACTATGGCTACACCTTC. It translates to CASSYNPTANYGYTF. The V gene is TRBV6-5, the J gene TRBJ1-2; D gene uncertain. Looked up from germline, CDR1 is MNHEY and CDR2 is SVGAGI. Trimming took off 2 bases at V and 0 bases at J, with 10 bases between the two ends. This CDR3 comprises 15 residues.

This CDR3 is CASSTQGADTEAFF. The DNA of the CDR3 is TGCGCCAGCAGCACACAGGGGGCGGACACTGAAGCTTTCTTT. The rearrangement uses TRBV5-1 and TRBJ1-1, with 9 positions matching TRBD1. The CDR3 spans 14 residues. V trimming: 4 bases; J trimming: 3 bases; junction bases outside the gene matches: 4. Germline V gene data show CDR1 as SGHRS and CDR2 as YFSETQ.

The J gene is TRBJ1-3, the V gene TRBV3-1 (or the pseudogene TRBV3-2); 8 nucleotides agree with TRBD1. The CDR3 spans 15 residues. Trimming at V came to 3 bases and at J to 2 bases, leaving 3 bases not matched to a gene. Germline loops: CDR1 LGHDT, CDR2 YNNKEL (reference sequence). Written as DNA, the CDR3 is TGTGCCAGCAGCCAGACGACAGGGGCTGGAAACACCATATATTTT. Its translation is CASSQTTGAGNTIYF.

This clone was seen repeatedly, ten times or more. This chain links TRBV24-1 with TRBJ2-1; 12 bases map to TRBD2. There are 20 residues in the CDR3. Germline lookup yields CDR1 KGHDR and CDR2 SFDVKD. J lost 0 bases, V lost 4 bases, and 12 bases had no gene match. CDR3 region: CATSEAPSGGAPYSYNEQFF. The CDR3 DNA sequence: TGTGCCACCAGTGAGGCGCCTAGCGGGGGGGCCCCGTACTCCTACAATGAGCAGTTCTTC.

This clone was recorded at least ten times. The chain carries TRBV7-2 and TRBJ2-1; possibly TRBD2 for D (5 bases). The V and J ends lost 5 bases and 4 bases respectively, with 21 bases between them. The germline V gene has CDR1 SGHTA and CDR2 FQGNSA. The CDR3 runs to 17 residues. The DNA of the CDR3 is TGTGCCAGCAGCACCGAGGACTGGTCCGGAGCATACAATGAGCAGTTCTTC. Its protein is CASSTEDWSGAYNEQFF.

V usage is TRBV12-3 or TRBV12-4 and J usage is TRBJ1-6; D is uncertain. V lost 4 bases, J lost 7 bases, and 5 bases lay in between. The CDR3 extends over 12 amino acids. CDR3 region: CASSWENSPLHF. In DNA, the CDR3 is TGTGCCAGCAGTTGGGAGAATTCACCCCTCCACTTT.

V gene TRBV28 combines with J gene TRBJ1-6; TRBD1 matches 7 bases. V was pared by 5 bases and J by 9 bases, with 7 bases of the junction left unmatched. This CDR3 contains 14 residues. The V gene's germline CDR1 is MDHEN and CDR2 SYDVKM. The CDR3 loop is CASSPTGEGSPLHF. CDR3 nucleotide sequence: TGTGCCAGCAGTCCTACAGGGGAAGGTTCACCCCTCCACTTT.